A single sample is the source of the 6 T cell receptor beta chains below, sequenced in a study of T cell responses to AZD1222 COVID-19 vaccine. Generated by immunoSEQ multiplex PCR, the TCRdb table keeps only in-frame clones and is missing some. This sample has around 120,000 clones; over 75% occur once, and the top ten carry approximately 2.8%. The material sequenced was peripheral blood, taken on day 0 of AZD1222 vaccination. The source of these receptors is an adult in good health.

The CDR3 sequence: CASSFGGDGYTF. CDR3 nucleotide sequence: TGCGCCAGCAGCTTTGGGGGAGATGGCTACACCTTC. This chain uses TRBV5-1 with TRBJ1-2, with D perhaps matching TRBD1 (5 bases). The CDR3 runs 12 residues. CDR1 is SGHRS, CDR2 YFSETQ, per germline. The germline V and J ends were trimmed by 2 bases and 6 bases, with 8 bases remaining between them.

This chain connects TRBV6-5 to TRBJ2-3; D is unclear. The CDR3 is made up of 13 amino acids. CDR1 is MNHEY and CDR2 is SVGAGI in the germline V gene. The V end was cut by 4 bases, the J end by 2 bases, with 7 bases between. CDR3 sequence: CASSSWVTDTQYF. The CDR3 coding sequence is TGTGCCAGCAGTTCTTGGGTCACAGATACGCAGTATTTT.

This sequence joins TRBV10-3 and TRBJ1-5; 8 positions agree with TRBD1. CDR3 length: 14 amino acids. After removal of 8 bases from V and 1 base from J, the junction contained 4 bases not matched to a gene. CDR1 is ENHRY, CDR2 SYGVKD, per germline. The CDR3 sequence is CAIADRGSNQPQHF. CDR3 DNA sequence: TGTGCCATCGCCGACAGGGGAAGCAATCAGCCCCAGCATTTT.

This chain links TRBV28 with TRBJ2-2; 13 nucleotides match TRBD2. The CDR3 is 17 amino acids. The germline gives CDR1 MDHEN, CDR2 SYDVKM. With V trimmed by 6 bases and J by 1 base, 5 bases remained unmatched. CDR3 sequence: CASSWTSGSRNTGELFF. The CDR3 DNA reads TGTGCCAGCAGCTGGACTAGCGGGAGTCGGAACACCGGGGAGCTGTTTTTT.

V gene TRBV5-4 combines with J gene TRBJ1-1, with D uncertain. CDR1 is SGHNT and CDR2 is YYREEE in the germline V gene (reference sequence). The CDR3 covers 13 residues. The V and J ends lost 4 bases and 2 bases respectively, with 9 bases between them. CDR3 bases: TGTGCCAGCAGCGCCGGCAGCAACACTGAAGCTTTCTTT. This sequence encodes CASSAGSNTEAFF.

This CDR3 reads CAITPGPLNQYEQYF. The CDR3 DNA reads as TGTGCCATAACTCCGGGACCACTGAACCAGTACGAGCAGTACTTC. The J gene is TRBJ2-7, the V gene TRBV10-3; D may correspond to TRBD1 or TRBD2 (5 bases each). The CDR3 sequence is 15 residues long. Trimming stripped 9 bases from V and 4 bases from J, with 22 bases between. CDR1 ENHRY and CDR2 SYGVKD come from the germline V gene.